The sample holds a few counts of the clone carrying this T cell receptor beta chain. What it binds is unknown. One entry per CDR3 protein, called by TCRdb with MiXCR from the 5' RACE reads. The repertoire holds 350,000 or so distinct CDR3 sequences, with roughly 13% as singletons. The data originate from a study of T-cell memory formation after mild COVID-19. Regarding the study as a whole: The study found balanced CD4/CD8 in clones contracting day 15 to 85 and a CD4+ lean in later expanders. Within pre-infection memory, some responding clones were found, suggesting cross-reactive memory joined.

The V gene's germline CDR1 is LNHNV and CDR2 YYDKDF (reference sequence). This CDR3 is 13 amino acids long. V shed 4 bases and J shed 2 bases, with 8 bases lying between them. The sequencing input was PBMCs or a T cell subset sorted from them (not recorded which). This TCR derives from a man aged 18-30 years who had mild COVID-19 (a few samples of this study predate the infection). Cell type and time point are not known. This rearrangement joins TRBV15 to TRBJ1-2, with D hard to call. The chain's CDR3 is CATSTAENYGYTF. The DNA for the CDR3 is TGTGCCACCAGCACCGCCGAGAACTATGGCTACACCTTC.